This is a list of T cell receptor beta chains from one sample in a study of human T cells and chemical hapten exposure. TCRdb re-analysed the RACE reads in MiXCR, keeping a single row per CDR3 protein. The top ten clones hold approximately 2.2% of a sample with more than 250,000 distinct CDR3 sequences, about 8.6% of them seen once. This sample comprised whole blood, obtained in connection with sensitization to the hapten diphenylcyclopropenone (DPC). The receptors stem from a woman aged 40 to 55 with alopecia areata. Some clones in this sample may be carry-over from other donors' samples. Each CDR3 is given with its conserved first and last residue. The D gene is left open where the match is weak. Clone size is stated in some rows and not others, as once, few, many or a class when expanded.

V gene	D gene	clone size	J gene	CDR3 DNA	CDR3 protein
TRBV12-3/TRBV12-4	TRBD1	.	TRBJ2-2	TGTGCCAGCAGTCCGGGGCCGGGACAGGGACGGCGGGCCGGGGAGCTGTTTTTT	CASSPGPGQGRRAGELFF
TRBV20-1	TRBD2	.	TRBJ2-7	TGCAGTGCTAGAAAGCCCGCGGGAGGCTACGAGCAGTACTTC	CSARKPAGGYEQYF
TRBV7-2	.	many	TRBJ1-3	TGTGCCAGCAGCCCGGAAAATGGAAACACCATATATTTT	CASSPENGNTIYF
TRBV29-1	.	few	TRBJ1-2	TGCAGCGTTGAAGCCTCCGTCGACACCAACTATGGCTACACCTTC	CSVEASVDTNYGYTF
TRBV5-1	.	.	TRBJ2-5	TGCGCCAGCCGAGCCGGGGGGACAGACCAAGAGACCCAGTACTTC	CASRAGGTDQETQYF
TRBV5-1	TRBD2	.	TRBJ2-1	TGCGCCAGCAGCTGGGGACTAGCGGGAGCCAATGAGCAGTTCTTC	CASSWGLAGANEQFF
TRBV7-2	.	few	TRBJ2-3	TGTGCCAGCACTCCGGACGGGTATACGCAGTATTTT	CASTPDGYTQYF
TRBV18	.	few	TRBJ2-1	TGTGCCAGCTCTCAACGGGGACCGCTTGGGGACAATGAGCAGTTCTTC	CASSQRGPLGDNEQFF
TRBV4-2	TRBD2	many	TRBJ2-1	TGTGCCAGCAGCCGGGGACTAGCGGGGGAATACAATGAGCAGTTCTTC	CASSRGLAGEYNEQFF
TRBV12-3/TRBV12-4	TRBD2	many	TRBJ2-1	TGTGCCAGCAGTTTGACTAGCGGGAGGGAGGGAGAGCAGTTCTTC	CASSLTSGREGEQFF
TRBV28	.	few	TRBJ2-1	TGTGCCATTAGACCTTCAGGACCCAATGAGCAGTTCTTC	CAIRPSGPNEQFF
TRBV4-2	.	.	TRBJ1-5	TGTGCCAGCAGCCAAGTAGGAGATCAGCCCCAGCATTTT	CASSQVGDQPQHF
TRBV29-1	TRBD2	.	TRBJ2-1	TGCAGCGTTGAATACCTAGCGGGAGCAGAGCAGTTCTTC	CSVEYLAGAEQFF
TRBV5-1	TRBD1	.	TRBJ2-7	TGCGCCAGCCGTACCGGGACAGTAACCTACGAGCAGTACTTC	CASRTGTVTYEQYF
TRBV18	.	.	TRBJ1-5	TGTGCCAGCTCACCAGCGAGGGGCGATCAGCCCCAGCATTTT	CASSPARGDQPQHF
TRBV29-1	.	many	TRBJ2-5	TGCAGCGGTGAGGTTCAGGCGGGCGAGACCCAGTACTTC	CSGEVQAGETQYF
TRBV20-1	TRBD2	.	TRBJ2-5	TGCAGTGCCACGCTAGCGGGAGGGACCCAGTACTTC	CSATLAGGTQYF
TRBV4-3	.	many	TRBJ2-5	TGCGCCAGCAGCCAAGCCCCGGCAGGGCGCCAAGAGACCCAGTACTTC	CASSQAPAGRQETQYF
TRBV7-2	.	few	TRBJ2-2	TGTGCCAGCAGCTTAGACGAATACGGGGAGCTGTTTTTT	CASSLDEYGELFF
TRBV6-5	TRBD2	.	TRBJ2-2	TGTGCCAGCAGACCGGGACTAGCGGGAGTTCGGGAGCTGTTTTTT	CASRPGLAGVRELFF
TRBV12-5	TRBD1	.	TRBJ1-1	TGTGCTAGTGGCGGGGGCAGGGGGCGAGGTGAAGCTTTCTTT	CASGGGRGRGEAFF
TRBV7-9	.	.	TRBJ2-1	TGTGCCAGCAGCCTGGGGCAGGCCGCGTCCTACAATGAGCAGTTCTTC	CASSLGQAASYNEQFF
TRBV4-1	.	many	TRBJ2-3	TGCGCCAGCAGCCAAGCAGGGAGCCAGAGCACAGATACGCAGTATTTT	CASSQAGSQSTDTQYF
TRBV7-2	.	few	TRBJ2-2	TGTGCCAGCAGCTTGTCGGCCCCGGCCGGGGAGCTGTTTTTT	CASSLSAPAGELFF
TRBV4-1	.	.	TRBJ1-4	TGCGCCAGCAGCCAAGTAGGGGGGGATGAAAAACTGTTTTTT	CASSQVGGDEKLFF
TRBV7-2	TRBD2	few	TRBJ2-1	TGTGCCAGCAGCTTGGCCCCGGGGGGGGGTTTTAATGAGCAGTTCTTC	CASSLAPGGGFNEQFF
TRBV29-1	TRBD2	.	TRBJ2-1	TGCAGTTCTCTAGCGGGAGGCCACAATGAGCAGTTCTTC	CSSLAGGHNEQFF
TRBV27	.	few	TRBJ2-7	TGTGCCAGCAGTTTATCCGGGTTCCCCTACGAGCAGTACTTC	CASSLSGFPYEQYF
TRBV18	.	few	TRBJ2-7	TGTGCCAGCTCACCACCCACCCAGTACGAGCAGTACTTC	CASSPPTQYEQYF
TRBV6-1	TRBD2	few	TRBJ2-5	TGTGCCAGCAGTACGGGGGGGGCCCGTCAAGAGACCCAGTACTTC	CASSTGGARQETQYF
TRBV12-3/TRBV12-4	.	many	TRBJ1-2	TGTGCCAGCAGTTTTATGGGCAGGTTGAATGGCTACACCTTC	CASSFMGRLNGYTF
TRBV6-2/TRBV6-3	.	many	TRBJ1-5	TGTGCCAGCAGTTGGGGGGCTGGTCAGCCCCAGCATTTT	CASSWGAGQPQHF
TRBV11-2	TRBD1	few	TRBJ1-1	TGTGCCAGCAGCTTCACAGGGGCCACTGAAGCTTTCTTT	CASSFTGATEAFF
TRBV5-8	.	few	TRBJ2-1	TGTGCCAGCAGACACTACAGGGATGAGCAGTTCTTC	CASRHYRDEQFF
TRBV7-3	TRBD2	many	TRBJ2-2	TGTGCCAGCAGCTCAGGGCGGGGGATCACCGGGGAGCTGTTTTTT	CASSSGRGITGELFF
TRBV12-3/TRBV12-4	TRBD1	.	TRBJ2-2	TGTGCCGCCGGGACAGGGTTTAACGGGGAGCTGTTTTTT	CAAGTGFNGELFF
TRBV6-5	.	.	TRBJ1-2	TGTGCCAGCAGTTACACCGGAGGTATCGGCCCTTACACCTTC	CASSYTGGIGPYTF
TRBV27	TRBD2	many	TRBJ2-1	TGTGCCAGCAGCCTTACTAGCGGAGCGACCAATGAGCAGTTCTTC	CASSLTSGATNEQFF
TRBV4-2	.	few	TRBJ1-1	TGTGCCAGCAGCCAAGATATTTTCAGGATCACTGAAGCTTTCTTT	CASSQDIFRITEAFF
TRBV2	.	many	TRBJ2-5	TGTGCCAGCACCAAGACCCTCCAAGAGACCCAGTACTTC	CASTKTLQETQYF
TRBV12-3/TRBV12-4	TRBD2	few	TRBJ2-2	TGTGCCAGCAGTCCGGGACTAGCGGGAGTCGTTGTGCGGGAGCTGTTTTTT	CASSPGLAGVVVRELFF
TRBV7-9	.	few	TRBJ2-1	TGTGCCAGCAGCTTAGGTGGGCCGAGGAATGAGCAGTTCTTC	CASSLGGPRNEQFF